Described below is a single T cell receptor (beta chain) sequence and its context. Its target is unknown. The CDR3 contains 10 residues. Trimming pared 6 bases from V and 8 bases from J, leaving 10 bases between. Germline V gene lookup returns CDR1 DFQATT and CDR2 SNEGSKA (reference sequence). Sequencing used immunoSEQ multiplex PCR; TCRdb keeps in-frame clones, though not all of them. The repertoire includes about 29,000 clones, roughly 85% of them detected once, and under 9.5% sits in the top ten. The data were obtained in a study of cytotoxic CD8 clonotypes in ibrutinib-treated CLL. Across the study: Responses: 24 partial, 2 complete; after median around 70 months, roughly 15 stayed remitted, approximately twelve progressed. On average, almost 95,000 productive rearrangements and about 280,000 productive templates per sample. The study's findings and limits: The study found baseline clonality above age-matched healthy donors, tracking circulating CD8+ T-cell counts.

For TCR beta libraries, about 2 micrograms of genomic DNA were obtained from cryopreserved PBMCs. The J gene is TRBJ1-1, the V gene TRBV20-1; no clear D. Sequencing used PBMCs, obtained after 24 months of ibrutinib treatment. The sequence derives from a human donor with chronic lymphocytic leukemia. The DNA of the CDR3 is TGCAGTGCCAAGGACGCGGAAGCTTTCTTT. It encodes CSAKDAEAFF.